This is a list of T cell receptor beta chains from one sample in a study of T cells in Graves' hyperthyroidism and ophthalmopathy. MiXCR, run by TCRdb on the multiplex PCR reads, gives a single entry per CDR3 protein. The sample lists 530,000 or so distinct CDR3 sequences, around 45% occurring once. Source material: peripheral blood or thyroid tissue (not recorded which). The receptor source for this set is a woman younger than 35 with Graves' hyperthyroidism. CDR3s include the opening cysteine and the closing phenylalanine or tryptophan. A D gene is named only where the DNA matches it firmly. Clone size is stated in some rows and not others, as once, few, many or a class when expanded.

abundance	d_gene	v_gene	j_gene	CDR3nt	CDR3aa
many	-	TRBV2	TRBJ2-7	TGTGCCAGCAGGGGACCGCTGGGCTCCTACGAGCAGTACTTC	CASRGPLGSYEQYF
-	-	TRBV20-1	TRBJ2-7	TGCAGTGCTAGACGGGTCTCGAAAGGGGACCTGAAAAACGAGCAGTACTTC	CSARRVSKGDLKNEQYF
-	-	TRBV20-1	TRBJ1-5	TGCAGTGATTTGTACAGGAGCAATCAGCCCCAGCATTTT	CSDLYRSNQPQHF
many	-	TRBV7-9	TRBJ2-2	TGTGCCAGCAGCTTATTGTGGAACACCGGGGAGCTGTTTTTT	CASSLLWNTGELFF
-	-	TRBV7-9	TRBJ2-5	TGTGCCAGCAACTCCGATTGGACCCAGTACTTC	CASNSDWTQYF
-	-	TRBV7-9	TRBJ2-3	TGTGTCAGCAGCTTAGAGCGGGGCACAGATACGCAGTATTTT	CVSSLERGTDTQYF
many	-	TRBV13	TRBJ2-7	TGTGCCAGCAGCTTAGATCCCAGCGGGTCCTCCTACGAGCAGTACTTC	CASSLDPSGSSYEQYF
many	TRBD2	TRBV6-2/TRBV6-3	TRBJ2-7	TGTGCCAGCAGTTCTACGTTCCGACTAGCGAACTACGAGCAGTACTTC	CASSSTFRLANYEQYF
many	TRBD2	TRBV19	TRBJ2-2	TGTGCCAGTAGTACCGCGGGGGGCACCGGGGAGCTGTTTTTT	CASSTAGGTGELFF
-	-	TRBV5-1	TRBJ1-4	TGCGCCAGCAGCCCAAGACTAGCGGGAAGCGAAAAACTGTTTTTT	CASSPRLAGSEKLFF
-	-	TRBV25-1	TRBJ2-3	TGTGCCAGCAGTGAATATACGAGCGGCTCCACAGATACGCAGTATTTT	CASSEYTSGSTDTQYF
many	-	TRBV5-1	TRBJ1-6	TGCGCCAGCAGGACCTTACTGAATTCACCCCTCCACTTT	CASRTLLNSPLHF
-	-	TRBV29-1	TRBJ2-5	TGCAGCGGCCGGATCCAAGAGACCCAGTACTTC	CSGRIQETQYF
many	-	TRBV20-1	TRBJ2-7	TGCAGTGCGCAGCTACAGGAATACCCCTACGAGCAGTACTTC	CSAQLQEYPYEQYF
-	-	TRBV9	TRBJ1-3	TGTGCCAGCAGCGTAGGGACAGAGTACTCTGGAAACACCATATATTTT	CASSVGTEYSGNTIYF
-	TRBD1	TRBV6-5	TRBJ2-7	TGTGCCAGCAGTCGGACAGGGGACGTCTCCGAGCAGTACTTC	CASSRTGDVSEQYF
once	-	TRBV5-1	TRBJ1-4	TGCGCCAGCAGCCCCCCGGGGGAAAAACTGTTTTTT	CASSPPGEKLFF
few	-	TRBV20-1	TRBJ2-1	TGCAGTGCTAGGATCATAGGGCAAACCTACAATGAGCAGTTCTTC	CSARIIGQTYNEQFF
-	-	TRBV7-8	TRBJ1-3	TGTGCCAGCAGCTTAGCCAGGACTGGCAACTATGGCTACACCATATATTTT	CASSLARTGNYGYTIYF
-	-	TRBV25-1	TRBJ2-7	-	CACSVELAGLTYEQYF
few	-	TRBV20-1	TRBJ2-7	TGCAGTGCTATAGAGCCGGGGCCCTACGAGCAGTACTTC	CSAIEPGPYEQYF
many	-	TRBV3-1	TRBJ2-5	TGTGCCAGCAGCCAAGACGCAGGGTGGCAGACCCAGTACTTC	CASSQDAGWQTQYF
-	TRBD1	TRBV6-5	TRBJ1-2	TGTGCCAGCAGTTATGGGACAGTAGCTAACTATGGCTACACCTTC	CASSYGTVANYGYTF
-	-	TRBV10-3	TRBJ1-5	TGTGCCATCAGTGACGGGACTAGCGGAGCCAATCAGCCCCAGCATTTT	CAISDGTSGANQPQHF
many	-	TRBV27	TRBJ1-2	TGTGCCAGCAGGGGTAGAGGTCAGGGCCTCCCTGGCTACACCTTC	CASRGRGQGLPGYTF
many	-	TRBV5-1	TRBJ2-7	TGCGCCAGCAGCACGGGGGACTTACCCGCAAGCAAGCAGTACTTC	CASSTGDLPASKQYF
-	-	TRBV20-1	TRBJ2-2	TGTAGTGCTAGAGATCCCATGCCGGGCCCGAACACCGGGGAGCTGTTTTTT	CSARDPMPGPNTGELFF
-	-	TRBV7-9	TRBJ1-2	TGTGCCAGCAGCCAACAGCCGGGACGGACTAACTATGGCTACACCTTC	CASSQQPGRTNYGYTF
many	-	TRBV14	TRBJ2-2	TGTGCCAGCAGCCAAGTGGCAGGGAAGTGGGAGCTGTTTTTT	CASSQVAGKWELFF
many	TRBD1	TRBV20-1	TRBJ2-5	TGCAGTGCTAGAGATACAGGGGGCGCGGGGACCCAGTACTTC	CSARDTGGAGTQYF
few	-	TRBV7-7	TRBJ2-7	TGTGCTAGCAGCTTACGACCGGGCCGGCTGTCCTACGAGCAGTACTTC	CASSLRPGRLSYEQYF
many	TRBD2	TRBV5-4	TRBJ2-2	TGTGCCAGCAGCCGAGGGCTAGCGGGCACCGGGGAGCTGTTTTTT	CASSRGLAGTGELFF
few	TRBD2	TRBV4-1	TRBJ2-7	TGCGCCAGCAGCGGACTAGCGGGAGGCTTCTACGAGCAGTACTTC	CASSGLAGGFYEQYF
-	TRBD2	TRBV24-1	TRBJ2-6	TGTGCCACCAGTGAACCCGGGACTAGCGGGAAGCTCTCTGGGGCCAACGTCCTGACCTTC	CATSEPGTSGKLSGANVLTF
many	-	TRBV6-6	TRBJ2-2	TGTGCCAGCAGTTACATAAAGACCGGGGAGCTGTTTTTT	CASSYIKTGELFF
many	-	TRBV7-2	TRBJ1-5	TGTGCCAGCAGCAACCGGGACGTCCCCAATCAGCCCCAGCATTTT	CASSNRDVPNQPQHF
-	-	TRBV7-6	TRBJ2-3	TGTGCCAGCAGCAGGGGGGGGCGCACAGATACGCAGTATTTT	CASSRGGRTDTQYF
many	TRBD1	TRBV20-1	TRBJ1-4	TGCAGTGCTAGAAGACAGGGGACCACTAATGAAAAACTGTTTTTT	CSARRQGTTNEKLFF
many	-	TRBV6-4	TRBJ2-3	TGTGCCAGCAGTAGCGGGAGCACAGATACGCAGTATTTT	CASSSGSTDTQYF
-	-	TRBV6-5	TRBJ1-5	TGTGCCAGCAGTTACCTACGCTGGCCAGACTACGAGCATTTT	CASSYLRWPDYEHF
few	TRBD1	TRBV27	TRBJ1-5	TGTGCCAGCAGTTTTGGGACAGGAGTTAATCAGCCCCAGCATTTT	CASSFGTGVNQPQHF
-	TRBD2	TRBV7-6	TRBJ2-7	TGTGCCAGCAGAGAAAAGGGAGGACTAGCGGGGGGGGAGCAGTACTTC	CASREKGGLAGGEQYF
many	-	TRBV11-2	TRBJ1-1	TGTGCCAGCAGCTTAAGGGTCAGGGGCACTGAAGCTTTCTTT	CASSLRVRGTEAFF
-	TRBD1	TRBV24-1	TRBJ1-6	TGTGCCACCAGACCCGGGACAGGGGGCGAAGCTAAAAGCTCCTATAATTCACCCCTCCACTTT	CATRPGTGGEAKSSYNSPLHF
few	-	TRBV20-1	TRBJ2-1	TGCAGTGCTAGTGAGGCGGCAGGATACAATGAGCAGTTCTTC	CSASEAAGYNEQFF